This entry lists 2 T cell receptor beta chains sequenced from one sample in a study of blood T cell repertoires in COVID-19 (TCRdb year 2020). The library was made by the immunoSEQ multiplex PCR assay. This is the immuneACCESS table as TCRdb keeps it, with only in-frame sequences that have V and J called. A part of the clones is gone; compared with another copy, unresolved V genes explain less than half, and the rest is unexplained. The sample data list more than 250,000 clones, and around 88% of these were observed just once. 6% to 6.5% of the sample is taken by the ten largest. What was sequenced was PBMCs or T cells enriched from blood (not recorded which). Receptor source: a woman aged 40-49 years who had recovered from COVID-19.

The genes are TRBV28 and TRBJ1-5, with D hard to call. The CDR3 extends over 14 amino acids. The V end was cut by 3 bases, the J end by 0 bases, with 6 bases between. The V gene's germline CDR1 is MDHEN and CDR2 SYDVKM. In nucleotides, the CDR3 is TGTGCCAGCAGTTTGGAGGATAGCAATCAGCCCCAGCATTTT. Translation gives CASSLEDSNQPQHF. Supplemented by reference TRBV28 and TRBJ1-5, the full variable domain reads DVKVTQSSRYLVKRTGEKVFLECVQDMDHENMFWYRQDPGLGLRLIYFSYDVKMKEKGDIPEGYSVSREKKERFSLILESASTNQTSMYLCASSLEDSNQPQHFGDGTRLSIL.

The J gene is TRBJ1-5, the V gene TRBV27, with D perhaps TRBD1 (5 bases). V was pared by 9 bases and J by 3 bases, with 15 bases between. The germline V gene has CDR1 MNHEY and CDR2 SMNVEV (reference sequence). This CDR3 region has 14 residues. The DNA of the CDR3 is TGTGCCAGTGCCCCCAACAGGTTCAATCAGCCCCAGCATTTT. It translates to CASAPNRFNQPQHF.